This T cell receptor (beta chain) was observed in a study of STAT5B mutations in CD4+ large granular lymphocyte leukemia. In the case of this clone: The target antigen is unknown.

There are 14 residues in the CDR3. Trimming took 0 bases from V and 7 from J, leaving 7 bases between them. CDR1 MNHNS and CDR2 SASEGT come from the germline V gene. Notes on the study in general: TRBV06-family usage was enriched in top patient clones (8/27) versus controls (2/35). Main leukemic clonotypes were patient-specific, but roughly 26% appeared at low frequency elsewhere.

Repertoires were generated with immunoSEQ multiplex PCR, while TCRdb's copy carries only in-frame clones and drops some. This sample yields 25,000 to 35,000 clones, of which approximately 74% are seen a single time; 0.25% to 0.35% belongs to the top ten. Control samples were healthy donors' buffy coats. Sequences were obtained from CD4+ T cells from blood buffy coats. J is TRBJ1-6 and V is TRBV6-1; D gene uncertain. The clonotype comes from a human donor in good health. In DNA form, the CDR3 reads TGTGCCAGCAGTGAAGCAGGCGAGAATTCACCCCTCCACTTT. It is translated as CASSEAGENSPLHF.